The clone carrying this TCR beta chain has more than one count but fewer than ten. Per the authors' pipeline: The authors estimated nucleated cell counts from reference gene primer amplification. Data came from immunoSEQ multiplex PCR; TCRdb stores just in-frame clones and leaves some out. From that table come the V and J calls and clone size; the DNA was used to work out D and trimming. The table lists 75,000 to 95,000 clones, 72% of them singletons. This sample was included in a study of blood T cell repertoires in COVID-19. Across the whole study: The United States, Italy and Spain supplied acute and convalescent COVID-19 samples. PBMCs, B-cell-depleted T cells, or T cells were the source of the cDNA or gDNA that made up the material.

The CDR3 totals 14 residues. Trimming removed 5 bases at V and 4 bases at J, with 12 bases between. Germline CDR1 reads MNHNS; CDR2 reads SASEGT. The TCR originated in a woman in her sixties in a cohort sampled during active or convalescent COVID-19. The chain carries TRBV6-1 and TRBJ1-5, with D hard to call. Sequencing was done on a sample of peripheral blood. The CDR3 loop reads CASSSTVVNQPQHF. The DNA of the CDR3 is TGTGCCAGCAGTTCAACAGTGGTTAATCAGCCCCAGCATTTT.